One and the same sample provided the 15 T cell receptor beta chains below, sequenced in a study of blood T cell repertoires in COVID-19 (dated by TCRdb to the early 2020s). The method behind the library was the immunoSEQ multiplex PCR assay. TCRdb retrieved this table from immuneACCESS and kept in-frame rearrangements only. Not all clones are present; in checked studies, unresolved V genes account for under half, and no reason is known for the remainder. This sample is represented by roughly 200,000 clones; over 80% of them were singletons. The ten largest clones add up to 6% to 7% of the sample. Sequenced input: peripheral blood. Source of these receptors: a woman between 40 and 55 years old with COVID-19, enrolled during active disease.

This clone was observed many times. V and J are TRBV20-1 and TRBJ1-5; 7 positions match TRBD1. Trimming removed 3 bases from V and 6 bases from J; junction bases left unmatched: 5. The CDR3 consists of 13 residues. CDR1 is DFQATT and CDR2 is SNEGSKA in the germline V gene (reference sequence). CDR3 sequence (DNA): TGCAGTGCTAGTGACAGGGAAAGTCAGCCCCAGCATTTT. Residues: CSASDRESQPQHF.

The CDR3 reads CASSPGQGGYGYTF. In DNA form, the CDR3 reads TGTGCCAGCAGCCCAGGACAGGGCGGGTATGGCTACACCTTC. This chain uses TRBV5-4 with TRBJ1-2; 8 positions match TRBD1. This CDR3 is built from 14 residues. Per the germline V gene, CDR1 is SGHNT and CDR2 is YYREEE (reference sequence). The trim removed 4 bases at V and 5 bases at J, leaving 7 bases unmatched. Looking up the rest from reference TRBV5-4 and TRBJ1-2 gives the full variable domain: ETGVTQSPTHLIKTRGQQVTLRCSSQSGHNTVSWYQQALGQGPQFIFQYYREEENGRGNFPPRFSGLQFPNYSSELNVNALELDDSALYLCASSPGQGGYGYTFGSGTRLTVV.

This clone was seen once. CDR3 DNA sequence: TGTGCCAGCAGCTCGAGACAGGGGGTGACTAATGGCTACACCTTC. Translated, it gives CASSSRQGVTNGYTF. V gene TRBV5-6 combines with J gene TRBJ1-2, with 9 bases lining up with TRBD1. CDR1 SGHDT and CDR2 YYEEEE come from the germline V gene. The CDR3 has 15 amino acids. V was clipped by 3 bases and J by 6 bases; unmatched bases: 9. The full variable domain, in which reference TRBV5-6 and TRBJ1-2 provide the parts outside the CDR3, is DAGVTQSPTHLIKTRGQQVTLRCSPKSGHDTVSWYQQALGQGPQFIFQYYEEEERQRGNFPDRFSGHQFPNYSSELNVNALLLGDSALYLCASSSRQGVTNGYTFGSGTRLTVV.

V usage is TRBV2 and J usage is TRBJ2-7; 14 nucleotides align to TRBD2. There are 16 residues in the CDR3. V dropped 7 bases and J dropped 4; count of bases not matched to a gene: 9. The germline V gene has CDR1 SNHLY and CDR2 FYNNEI. The CDR3 sequence is CASILGLAGEGYEQYF. The DNA for the CDR3 is TGTGCCAGCATATTGGGACTAGCGGGAGAAGGTTACGAGCAGTACTTC. Using reference TRBV2 and TRBJ2-7 for the parts outside the CDR3, the full variable domain is EPEVTQTPSHQVTQMGQEVILRCVPISNHLYFYWYRQILGQKVEFLVSFYNNEISEKSEIFDDQFSVERPDGSNFTLKIRSTKLEDSAMYFCASILGLAGEGYEQYFGPGTRLTVT.

The rearrangement joins TRBV11-3 to TRBJ2-7, with no clear D. The CDR3 consists of 13 residues. CDR1 is SGHNT and CDR2 is YENEEA in the germline V gene. V was cut by 1 base and J by 2 bases, with 6 bases left in between. The CDR3 spells CASSLGAPYEQYF. DNA for the CDR3: TGTGCCAGCAGCTTAGGGGCCCCCTACGAGCAGTACTTC.

The genes are TRBV27 and TRBJ1-6; no definite D call. V lost 6 bases and J lost 0, with 12 bases in between. There are 16 residues in the CDR3. The V gene's germline CDR1 is MNHEY and CDR2 SMNVEV (reference sequence). CDR3 coding DNA: TGTGCCAGCAGCCGAGGGTCGAGCTCCTATAATTCACCCCTCCACTTT. Protein product: CASSRGSSSYNSPLHF.

This chain links TRBV2 with TRBJ2-7, with 9 bases lining up with TRBD1. CDR1 is SNHLY, CDR2 FYNNEI, per germline. Losses at the gene ends were 7 bases for V and 5 bases for J; bases not matched to a gene: 9. The CDR3 consists of 14 residues. This CDR3 is CASIPGTGTHEQYF. The CDR3 nucleotides read TGTGCCAGCATCCCCGGGACAGGGACCCACGAGCAGTACTTC.

J is TRBJ1-2 and V is TRBV19; D perhaps matches TRBD1 (5 bases). Deletions cut 0 bases from V and 7 bases from J, with 15 bases between. The CDR3 covers 15 residues. The germline gives CDR1 LNHDA, CDR2 SQIVND (reference sequence). Here the CDR3 DNA reads TGTGCCAGTAGTATAGATAATCAGGCTCAGGGTGGCTACACCTTC. Translated, it gives CASSIDNQAQGGYTF.

V usage is TRBV6-1 and J usage is TRBJ2-2, with D possibly being TRBD2 (6 bases). The CDR3 spans 17 residues. The V gene's germline CDR1 is MNHNS and CDR2 SASEGT. Trimming took off 3 bases at V and 1 base at J, with 15 bases between the two ends. The CDR3 DNA sequence: TGTGCCAGCAGTGAGAGCCGGGACTCCATGAACACCGGGGAGCTGTTTTTT. Encoded protein: CASSESRDSMNTGELFF.

This rearrangement joins TRBV29-1 to TRBJ2-2; a weak D match, TRBD2 (5 bases). The CDR3 length is 14 residues. Germline V gene sequence: CDR1 SQVTM, CDR2 ANQGSEA. V was trimmed by 0 bases and J by 3 bases, leaving 8 bases between them. The CDR3 reads CSVEDFGDTGELFF. CDR3 sequence (DNA): TGCAGCGTTGAAGACTTCGGGGACACCGGGGAGCTGTTTTTT.

V and J are TRBV25-1 and TRBJ1-5, with TRBD1 as a possible D gene (5 bases). Germline V gene sequence: CDR1 MGHDK, CDR2 SYGVNS. The CDR3 covers 14 residues. V was clipped by 7 bases and J by 0 bases, with 10 bases between them. The CDR3 nucleotides are TGTGCCAGCACCCCAGGGTCTAGCAATCAGCCCCAGCATTTT. It yields the protein CASTPGSSNQPQHF.

The chain employs TRBV5-1 and TRBJ2-5, with D possibly being TRBD1 (5 bases). The CDR3 covers 15 residues. The germline gives CDR1 SGHRS, CDR2 YFSETQ. With 4 bases removed from V and 2 bases from J, the gap between germline ends came to 15 bases. CDR3 in DNA: TGCGCCAGCAGCAAGACGGCAGGGCCACAAGAGACCCAGTACTTC. Protein sequence: CASSKTAGPQETQYF.

V is TRBV6-5 and J is TRBJ1-3; D possibly corresponds to TRBD1 (5 bases). Trimming pared 0 bases from V and 1 base from J, leaving 10 bases between. Germline loops: CDR1 MNHEY, CDR2 SVGAGI. The CDR3 runs to 16 residues. The CDR3 here is CASSYSTQGSGNTIYF. The CDR3, as DNA: TGTGCCAGCAGTTACTCGACCCAGGGATCTGGAAACACCATATATTTT.

The chain employs TRBV7-6 and TRBJ2-3; D ambiguous. The germline gives CDR1 SGHVS, CDR2 FNYEAQ. CDR3 length equals 13 residues. V lost 0 bases, J lost 3 bases, and 4 bases lay in between. CDR3 in DNA: TGTGCCAGCAGCTTAGCCCCTACAGATACGCAGTATTTT. Encoded protein: CASSLAPTDTQYF.

This clone has only one observation. The genes are TRBV3-1 (or the pseudogene TRBV3-2) and TRBJ1-4; a possible D gene is TRBD1 (6 bases). CDR3 size: 14 residues. V lost 7 bases and J lost 7, with 16 bases in between. The germline gives CDR1 LGHDT, CDR2 YNNKEL (reference sequence). In nucleotides, the CDR3 is TGTGCCAGCAAGCAAGGGACAACTCCTGAAAAACTGTTTTTT. Translation: CASKQGTTPEKLFF.